Listed below are T cell receptor beta chains from one sample, sequenced in a study of PD-L1 blockade in urothelial cancer. Some clones are missing from TCRdb's copy, which holds only in-frame ones; the method was immunoSEQ multiplex PCR. The sample contains about 130,000 clones, roughly 82% of which appear only once. The sequenced sample was PBMCs, obtained around atezolizumab (anti-PD-L1) treatment. The receptors here all came from a middle-aged man with urothelial cancer. Both conserved end residues are part of each CDR3. A D gene is named only where the DNA matches it firmly. Rows give clone size only sometimes, using once, few, many, or a class for an expanded clone.

clone_size j_call d_call v_call cdr3_aa cdr3_nt
- TRBJ2-1 TRBD2 TRBV27 CASRTLAGGYNEQFF TGTGCCAGCAGGACCCTAGCGGGAGGCTACAATGAGCAGTTCTTC
- TRBJ1-1 TRBD1 TRBV19 CASKRDRIWNTEAFF TGTGCCAGTAAAAGGGACAGGATCTGGAACACTGAAGCTTTCTTT
- TRBJ2-6 TRBD1 TRBV28 CASRTGGTPSGANVLTF TGTGCCAGCAGGACAGGGGGTACGCCTTCTGGGGCCAACGTCCTGACTTTC
- TRBJ2-1 TRBD2 TRBV7-2 CASSLYPLASGSNEQFF TGTGCCAGCAGCTTATACCCTCTGGCTAGCGGGAGTAATGAGCAGTTCTTC
- TRBJ1-4 TRBD1 TRBV29-1 CSVRMDRHNEKLFF TGCAGCGTTCGAATGGACAGGCATAATGAAAAACTGTTTTTT
- TRBJ2-7 TRBD1 TRBV7-3 CASSPQGLVQYF TGTGCCAGCAGCCCACAGGGGTTGGTGCAGTACTTC
few TRBJ1-3 - TRBV30 CAWSQGSGNTIYF TGTGCCTGGAGTCAGGGTTCTGGAAACACCATATATTTT
- TRBJ1-6 - TRBV7-9 CASSPEASDSPLHF TGTGCCAGCAGCCCAGAGGCATCGGATTCACCCCTCCACTTT
once TRBJ1-6 TRBD1 TRBV18 CASSRDRYNSPLHF TGTGCCAGCTCACGGGACAGGTATAATTCACCCCTCCACTTT
- TRBJ2-7 - TRBV27 CASTAPGLGSYEQYF TGTGCCAGCACCGCGCCGGGACTGGGGTCCTACGAGCAGTACTTC
once TRBJ2-1 - TRBV28 CASSLLLIRVVTEQFF TGTGCCAGCAGTTTATTATTGATTCGGGTAGTCACTGAGCAGTTCTTC
- TRBJ2-3 - TRBV5-1 CASSLVAGTDTQYF TGCGCCAGCAGCTTGGTGGCGGGCACAGATACGCAGTATTTT
- TRBJ2-7 TRBD1 TRBV19 CASRSGGREEQYF TGTGCCAGTAGATCAGGGGGTAGAGAAGAGCAGTACTTC
- TRBJ1-2 - TRBV5-1 CASSLDRADYGYTF TGCGCCAGCAGCTTGGACAGGGCGGACTATGGCTACACCTTC
- TRBJ1-5 - TRBV28 CASSLFAGPNQPQHF TGTGCCAGCAGTTTATTTGCGGGGCCTAATCAGCCCCAGCATTTT
- TRBJ2-5 TRBD2 TRBV13 CASSPGLAGGGETQYF TGTGCCAGCAGCCCGGGACTAGCGGGAGGTGGTGAGACCCAGTACTTC
- TRBJ1-6 TRBD1 TRBV6-5 CASRPPGQSNSPLHF TGTGCCAGCAGACCTCCGGGACAGAGTAATTCACCCCTCCACTTT
- TRBJ1-2 - TRBV28 CASSAGLNYGYTF TGTGCCAGCAGTGCGGGACTTAACTATGGCTACACCTTC
- TRBJ1-2 - TRBV9 CASSVAGYGYTF TGTGCCAGCAGCGTAGCAGGATATGGCTACACCTTC
- TRBJ2-7 - TRBV4-1 CASSQGVIASKRYEQYF TGCGCCAGCAGCCAAGGGGTTATCGCGTCGAAGCGGTACGAGCAGTACTTC
- TRBJ2-5 - TRBV19 CASSIGASVQETQYF TGTGCCAGTAGTATAGGAGCTAGCGTACAAGAGACCCAGTACTTC
- TRBJ2-3 - TRBV5-6 CASSLGLATNRADTQYF TGTGCCAGCAGCTTGGGATTAGCGACAAACAGGGCAGATACGCAGTATTTT
- TRBJ1-1 TRBD1 TRBV28 CASSPTGIYTEAFF TGTGCCAGCAGTCCGACAGGGATCTACACTGAAGCTTTCTTT
- TRBJ2-2 TRBD2 TRBV30 CAWRLSGGNTGELFF TGTGCCTGGAGGCTCAGCGGGGGGAACACCGGGGAGCTGTTTTTT
- TRBJ2-5 - TRBV7-2 CASSFVGRSETQYF TGTGCCAGCAGCTTTGTGGGCAGGTCGGAGACCCAGTACTTC
- TRBJ2-7 TRBD2 TRBV5-1 CASSWGTSGRYEQYF TGCGCCAGCAGCTGGGGGACTAGCGGGAGGTACGAGCAGTACTTC
few TRBJ1-1 - TRBV18 CASSLGQQNTEAFF TGTGCCAGCTCCCTAGGACAGCAGAACACTGAAGCTTTCTTT
- TRBJ2-3 - TRBV6-1 CASSEKGITDTQYF TGTGCCAGCAGTGAAAAGGGGATCACAGATACGCAGTATTTT
- TRBJ1-4 - TRBV6-1 CASRQGIEKLFF TGTGCCAGCAGACAGGGCATTGAAAAACTGTTTTTT
few TRBJ2-1 TRBD1 TRBV7-8 CASSSPTGVSYNEQFF TGTGCCAGCAGCTCCCCGACAGGGGTCTCCTACAATGAGCAGTTCTTC
- TRBJ1-3 - TRBV28 CASRTPGVSSGNTIYF TGTGCCAGCAGGACCCCAGGGGTTAGCTCTGGAAACACCATATATTTT
- TRBJ2-5 - TRBV28 CASTSRRIETQYF TGTGCCAGCACTTCCCGGAGAATTGAGACCCAGTACTTC
- TRBJ2-7 TRBD1 TRBV7-8 CASSAVQGVHEQYF TGTGCCAGCAGCGCCGTCCAGGGGGTCCACGAGCAGTACTTC
once TRBJ1-1 - TRBV4-2 CASSQSAGLNTEAFF TGTGCCAGCAGCCAATCTGCGGGGCTTAACACTGAAGCTTTCTTT
- TRBJ2-2 TRBD2 TRBV5-4 CASSLVGGSNTGELFF TGTGCCAGCAGCTTGGTCGGGGGGTCGAACACCGGGGAGCTGTTTTTT
once TRBJ2-1 - TRBV21-1 CASDPGTSHQSEQFF TGTGCCAGCGACCCCGGGACTAGCCACCAGAGTGAGCAGTTCTTC
- TRBJ2-7 - TRBV5-4 CASSLAVGAPEQYF TGTGCCAGCAGCTTGGCCGTGGGGGCGCCCGAGCAGTACTTC
- TRBJ2-7 - TRBV7-3 CASSLTESSEQYF TGTGCCAGCAGCTTAACGGAGAGCTCCGAGCAGTACTTC
- TRBJ2-1 TRBD2 TRBV7-8 CASSLGLAGVNEQFF TGTGCCAGCAGCTTAGGACTAGCGGGAGTGAATGAGCAGTTCTTC
- TRBJ2-7 TRBD1 TRBV18 CASSPLDRFYEQYF TGTGCCAGCTCACCCCTGGACAGGTTCTACGAGCAGTACTTC
- TRBJ2-1 TRBD2 TRBV27 CASSFDGRASYNEQFF TGTGCCAGCAGTTTTGATGGGAGGGCCTCCTACAATGAGCAGTTCTTC
- TRBJ2-6 TRBD1 TRBV5-1 CASSSRTGNINSGANVLTF TGCGCCAGCAGCTCCCGGACAGGGAATATCAACTCTGGGGCCAACGTCCTGACTTTC
once TRBJ1-1 - TRBV7-9 CASSEPIGTRNTEAFF TGTGCCAGCAGCGAGCCTATAGGGACAAGGAACACTGAAGCTTTCTTT
once TRBJ1-1 - TRBV30 CAWWALPNTEAFF TGTGCCTGGTGGGCGCTTCCGAACACTGAAGCTTTCTTT
- TRBJ2-7 - TRBV2 CASRIDSAYEQYF TGTGCCAGCAGAATCGACTCTGCCTACGAGCAGTACTTC
- TRBJ2-4 TRBD2 TRBV28 CASSPPGLAGLNQRWGNIQYF TGTGCCAGCAGTCCTCCGGGACTAGCGGGATTAAACCAACGGTGGGGAAACATTCAGTACTTC
few TRBJ1-2 - TRBV27 CASSPLEFRGMNYGYTF TGTGCCAGCAGCCCACTGGAGTTTCGGGGAATGAACTATGGCTACACCTTC
- TRBJ1-2 - TRBV7-8 CASSLGGSGGYTF TGTGCCAGCAGCTTAGGAGGGTCGGGTGGCTACACCTTC
- TRBJ2-2 - TRBV30 CAWSVSDTGELFF TGTGCCTGGAGTGTATCCGACACCGGGGAGCTGTTTTTT
- TRBJ2-6 - TRBV27 CASSSSSGANVLTF TGTGCCAGCAGTTCGTCCTCTGGGGCCAACGTCCTGACTTTC
- TRBJ2-7 TRBD2 TRBV7-9 CASSLALTSGSNEQYF TGTGCCAGCAGCTTAGCCCTGACTAGCGGGAGCAACGAGCAGTACTTC